The clone carrying this TCR beta chain has at least ten counts. The antigen remains undetermined. The sample originates from a study of early T cells in non-severe SARS-CoV-2 infection. Study-wide results and limits: VDJdb matching skewed toward anti-spike CD8 responses, missing private and CD4 specificities.

The CDR3 is 18 residues long. Germline-derived CDR1 and CDR2 are SGHVS and FNYEAQ. Trimming removed 1 base from V and 0 bases from J; junction bases left unmatched: 8. In the library, individual cDNA molecules carried attached unique molecular identifiers. TCRdb called the 5' RACE reads again in MiXCR, with one record for every CDR3 protein. The sample includes around 56,000 distinct CDR3 sequences, roughly 8.2% of them seen just once. The sequences come from whole blood, collected at baseline. The clonotype was recovered from an adult who was a healthcare worker with PCR-confirmed SARS-CoV-2 infection or an uninfected control (not recorded which). The V call is TRBV7-6, the J call TRBJ2-3, with 9 bases fitting TRBD2. The CDR3 DNA reads TGTGCCAGCAGCTTAGGCATACCTACTAGCGGGAGCACAGATACGCAGTATTTT. Protein: CASSLGIPTSGSTDTQYF.